A single sample gave rise to the 17 T cell receptor beta chains below, sequenced in a study of monozygotic twins with inflammatory bowel disease. TCRdb reanalyzed the 5' RACE reads and collapses them to one entry per CDR3 protein, without DNA. The sample table sets out more than 85,000 distinct CDR3 sequences. What was sequenced was blood. The receptors were sampled from a human donor with ulcerative colitis or Crohn's disease, or a healthy co-twin of an affected twin (not recorded which).

This chain uses TRBV7-2 with TRBJ1-4; the D call from TCRdb, TRBD1, cannot be confirmed without DNA. Germline loops: CDR1 SGHTA, CDR2 FQGNSA. CDR3 length: 14 residues. CDR3 sequence reads: CASSLSTEGEKLFF.

V and J are TRBV5-1 and TRBJ2-4; TCRdb picks TRBD2, but there is no DNA to check that call. From germline, CDR1 is SGHRS and CDR2 YFSETQ. CDR3 length equals 17 residues. The CDR3 here is CASSSGVDPRAKNIQYF. Together with reference TRBV5-1 and TRBJ2-4, the CDR3 gives the full variable domain: KAGVTQTPRYLIKTRGQQVTLSCSPISGHRSVSWYQQTPGQGLQFLFEYFSETQRNKGNFPGRFSGRQFSNSRSEMNVSTLELGDSALYLCASSSGVDPRAKNIQYFGAGTRLSVL.

The rearrangement joins TRBV2 to TRBJ2-5; TCRdb's D call of TRBD2 is untestable without DNA. This CDR3 is built from 16 residues. The germline gives CDR1 SNHLY, CDR2 FYNNEI. CDR3 loop: CASSEYASGGEETQYF.

The V call is TRBV7-2, the J call TRBJ2-3; TCRdb gives TRBD1 as the D gene, but with no DNA this cannot be confirmed. This CDR3 region has 15 residues. In germline, CDR1 is SGHTA, CDR2 FQGNSA. CDR3: CASSPDSGGTDTQYF.

The V and J genes are TRBV4-2 and TRBJ2-3; the TCRdb D gene call, TRBD1, has no DNA to confirm it. Germline V gene sequence: CDR1 LGHNA, CDR2 YNFKEQ. This CDR3 has 15 amino acids. The CDR3 spells CASSQGQPDTDTQYF.

The CDR3: CASSLPAGGGHSPLHF. The genes are TRBV9 and TRBJ1-6. CDR1 and CDR2 (germline): SGDLS, YYNGEE. This CDR3 is 16 amino acids long.

The chain uses TRBV29-1 and TRBJ1-1; the TCRdb call, TRBD1, lacks DNA for checking. Germline lookup yields CDR1 SQVTM and CDR2 ANQGSEA. The CDR3 totals 13 residues. CDR3 protein: CSVGTGMNTEAFF.

V is TRBV9 and J is TRBJ2-1; TCRdb's D gene call, TRBD2, goes unchecked for lack of DNA. The CDR3 has 14 amino acids. The V gene's germline CDR1 is SGDLS and CDR2 YYNGEE. The CDR3 reads CASSLGTSGSEQFF.

The chain joins TRBV12-3 or TRBV12-4 to TRBJ2-5; TCRdb selects TRBD1, and the lack of DNA leaves this call unchecked. The CDR3 has 14 amino acids. The CDR3 loop reads CASSPPGRRGTQYF.

The genes are TRBV6-5 and TRBJ2-2. Per germline, CDR1 MNHEY and CDR2 SVGAGI. The CDR3 totals 16 residues. CDR3 sequence reads: CASSYRPTLDGGELFF.

V usage is TRBV11-1 and J usage is TRBJ2-7; TCRdb's D gene call, TRBD2, goes unchecked for lack of DNA. Germline V gene data show CDR1 as SGHAT and CDR2 as FQDESV (reference sequence). The CDR3 length is 18 residues. The CDR3 spells CASSLGEGFGGSSYEQYF.

V is TRBV7-9 and J is TRBJ1-5; the D call from TCRdb, TRBD1, cannot be confirmed without DNA. Germline V gene data show CDR1 as SEHNR and CDR2 as FQNEAQ (reference sequence). This CDR3 contains 14 residues. The CDR3 region is CASSFTGDDQPQHF.

This chain connects TRBV19 to TRBJ1-1. This CDR3 comprises 14 residues. CDR1 is LNHDA, CDR2 SQIVND, per germline (reference sequence). The CDR3 spells CASSKVNLNTEAFF.

The chain joins TRBV18 to TRBJ2-6. CDR3 size: 15 residues. The germline V gene has CDR1 KGHSH and CDR2 LQKENI. The CDR3 region is CASSPRGSGANVLTF.

This chain uses TRBV3-1 with TRBJ2-7; TCRdb reports TRBD1, a call that lacks DNA to check it against. The CDR3 length is 14 residues. Germline CDR1 is LGHDT and CDR2 is YNNKEL (reference sequence). The CDR3 sequence: CASSQDRGARFVYF.

The CDR3 is CASSYGGGNQETQYF. The V call is TRBV7-2, the J call TRBJ2-5; TCRdb calls TRBD1, which cannot be checked without DNA. Germline CDR1 SGHTA, CDR2 FQGNSA. The CDR3 totals 15 residues. The whole variable domain, remainder taken from reference TRBV7-2 and TRBJ2-5, is GAGVSQSPSNKVTEKGKDVELRCDPISGHTALYWYRQSLGQGLEFLIYFQGNSAPDKSGLPSDRFSAERTGGSVSTLTIQRTQQEDSAVYLCASSYGGGNQETQYFGPGTRLLVL.

The genes are TRBV24-1 and TRBJ2-2; there is no DNA to check the TCRdb D call of TRBD1. The germline gives CDR1 KGHDR, CDR2 SFDVKD. The CDR3 has 16 residues. The CDR3 sequence is CATSDWDRANTGELFF.